The 25 T cell receptor beta chains presented below share a single source sample, sequenced in a study of blood T cell repertoires in COVID-19. The protocol was immunoSEQ multiplex PCR, while the TCRdb copy is restricted to in-frame clones and leaves out a portion. The sample records around 95,000 clones, 80% being singletons. What was sequenced was peripheral blood. The receptors were gathered from a woman in her 70s with acute or convalescent COVID-19.

The chain links TRBV25-1 to TRBJ1-3; D uncertain. From germline, CDR1 is MGHDK and CDR2 SYGVNS. CDR3 length equals 14 residues. V shed 5 bases and J shed 2 bases, with 10 bases lying between them. The CDR3 coding sequence is TGTGCCAGCAGTACCCCGGGAACTGGAAACACCATATATTTT. This codes for CASSTPGTGNTIYF.

This clone came up a few times. This rearrangement joins TRBV6-2 or TRBV6-3 to TRBJ2-3; no clear D. Per germline, CDR1 MNHEY and CDR2 SVGEGT. There are 15 residues in the CDR3. V was shortened by 2 bases and J by 2 bases, with 11 bases between the two germline ends. The CDR3 coding sequence is TGTGCCAGCAGTTACGAGTTGCCCGCCACAGATACGCAGTATTTT. Translated, it gives CASSYELPATDTQYF.

The chain recombines TRBV14 with TRBJ1-1; the D is unclear. Trimming removed 6 bases at V and 0 bases at J, with 11 bases between. The CDR3 contains 14 residues. Germline V gives CDR1 SGHDN, CDR2 FVKESK. The DNA for the CDR3 is TGTGCCAGCAGTCAGCGACGGTTGAACACTGAAGCTTTCTTT. Amino acids: CASSQRRLNTEAFF.

This chain connects TRBV10-3 to TRBJ1-6; 7 nucleotides line up with TRBD1. Trimming cost V 1 base and J 10 bases; bases outside gene matches: 7. CDR1 and CDR2 from the germline V gene are ENHRY and SYGVKD. This CDR3 contains 15 residues. The CDR3 DNA reads TGTGCCATCAGTGAGTATAGGGACAGCGGCTCACCCCTCCACTTT. This gives the protein CAISEYRDSGSPLHF.

The V gene is TRBV5-5, the J gene TRBJ1-6; 8 bases fit TRBD1. The CDR3 runs to 15 residues. Germline values: CDR1 SGHKS, CDR2 YYEKEE (reference sequence). V lost 2 bases, J lost 7 bases, and 5 bases stayed unmatched. The CDR3 loop reads CASSFGQGVNSPLHF. CDR3 bases: TGTGCCAGCAGCTTTGGACAGGGTGTCAATTCACCCCTCCACTTT.

The chain has TRBV4-2 and TRBJ2-5; 9 nucleotides match TRBD2. The CDR3 extends over 17 amino acids. Germline V CDR1 and CDR2: LGHNA, YNFKEQ. V was clipped by 1 base and J by 4 bases; unmatched bases: 10. The CDR3 here is CASSQGLAGSVGETQYF. CDR3 nucleotide sequence: TGTGCCAGCAGCCAAGGGCTAGCGGGGAGTGTAGGAGAGACCCAGTACTTC.

V gene TRBV28 combines with J gene TRBJ1-4; 11 positions match TRBD1. The CDR3 has 14 residues. Trimming removed 8 bases from V and 6 bases from J; junction bases left unmatched: 5. CDR1 is MDHEN, CDR2 SYDVKM, per germline. CDR3 region: CASGKGQGDEKLFF. In nucleotides, the CDR3 is TGTGCCAGCGGGAAGGGACAGGGGGATGAAAAACTGTTTTTT.

This sequence joins TRBV30 and TRBJ1-1, with D perhaps TRBD1 (5 bases). CDR3 length: 18 residues. V lost 4 bases and J lost 1, with 25 bases in between. Germline V lookup: CDR1 GTSNPN, CDR2 SVGIG (reference sequence). Here the CDR3 DNA reads TGTGCCTGGAATGTAGCAGGCCAGGGCTTGGATCGGAACACTGAAGCTTTCTTT. Its translation: CAWNVAGQGLDRNTEAFF.

This clone was found once. The chain links TRBV2 to TRBJ1-1; D call uncertain. CDR1 and CDR2 (germline): SNHLY, FYNNEI. V was pared by 7 bases and J by 5 bases, with 14 bases between. This CDR3 is 13 amino acids long. The CDR3 loop reads CASTSRHLTEAFF. The CDR3 DNA follows: TGTGCCAGCACATCCCGTCACCTAACTGAAGCTTTCTTT.

This clone showed up just once. The chain has TRBV7-6 and TRBJ2-5; TRBD1 matches 7 bases. The V gene end was trimmed by 1 base and the J gene end by 1 base; junction bases not matched to a gene: 6. Germline V gives CDR1 SGHVS, CDR2 FNYEAQ. This CDR3 is built from 16 residues. The CDR3 reads CASSLGQGLTQETQYF. The CDR3, as DNA: TGTGCCAGCAGCTTAGGACAGGGATTGACCCAAGAGACCCAGTACTTC.

The chain recombines TRBV29-1 with TRBJ1-2; 9 bases match TRBD1. The CDR3 sequence is 13 residues long. Trimming removed 6 bases from V and 8 bases from J; junction bases left unmatched: 10. The germline V gene has CDR1 SQVTM and CDR2 ANQGSEA. The CDR3 nucleotides are TGCAGCGTCTACCTACGGGACAGGGTGGGCTACACCTTC. Translating it yields CSVYLRDRVGYTF.

The J gene is TRBJ1-4, the V gene TRBV4-2, with D possibly matching TRBD1 (5 bases). V lost 0 bases to trimming and J lost 3 bases, with 8 bases between them. The CDR3 length is 15 residues. Germline V gives CDR1 LGHNA, CDR2 YNFKEQ. CDR3 protein: CASSQDRGSNEKLFF. CDR3 nucleotide sequence: TGTGCCAGCAGCCAAGATAGGGGCTCTAATGAAAAACTGTTTTTT.

CDR3 amino acids: CASSPNGGRLAYEPYQPQHF. Written as DNA, the CDR3 is TGTGCCAGCTCCCCGAACGGGGGGCGCCTTGCTTACGAGCCCTATCAGCCCCAGCATTTT. The V gene is TRBV21-1, the J gene TRBJ1-5. TRBV21-1 is described as a pseudogene. CDR3 length: 20 amino acids.

The CDR3: CASSLGTEGTQYF. DNA for the CDR3: TGTGCCAGCAGTTTAGGGACAGAAGGGACCCAGTACTTC. The rearrangement uses TRBV12-3 or TRBV12-4 and TRBJ2-5; TRBD1 is a possible D gene (6 bases). The CDR3 is 13 residues long. The germline V and J ends were trimmed by 1 base and 7 bases, with 10 bases remaining between them.

This chain joins TRBV4-1 and TRBJ1-2; D is ambiguous. This CDR3 is 16 amino acids long. Germline CDR1 and CDR2: MGHRA and YSYEKL. The V end was cut by 0 bases, the J end by 2 bases, with 13 bases between. CDR3 in amino acids: CASSQEWVPGNYGYTF. The CDR3 DNA is TGCGCCAGCAGCCAAGAGTGGGTCCCCGGGAACTATGGCTACACCTTC.

Turning to this clone: Distinct nucleotide sequences in the sample also encode this CDR3. J is TRBJ2-3 and V is TRBV29-1; 7 bases line up with TRBD1. The CDR3 extends over 13 amino acids. Trimming took 6 bases from V and 0 from J; bases not matched to a gene: 3. Germline V lookup: CDR1 SQVTM, CDR2 ANQGSEA. Here the CDR3 DNA reads TGCAGCGTAGGACAGGCCAGCACAGATACGCAGTATTTT. The encoded protein is CSVGQASTDTQYF.

The chain is built from TRBV6-5 and TRBJ2-3, with 7 bases lining up with TRBD1. In germline, CDR1 is MNHEY, CDR2 SVGAGI. The CDR3 runs to 14 residues. The ends lost 4 bases at V and 6 bases at J; junction bases unmatched: 7. The CDR3 DNA sequence: TGTGCCAGCAGTTTCAGACAGGGTTCCGATACGCAGTATTTT. Its protein product is CASSFRQGSDTQYF.

The chain employs TRBV5-6 and TRBJ1-2; possibly TRBD1 for D (6 bases). The V gene's germline CDR1 is SGHDT and CDR2 YYEEEE. The CDR3 loop spans 14 amino acids. Trimming shortened V by 4 bases and J by 4 bases, and 14 bases separated the two germline ends. The CDR3, as DNA: TGTGCCAGCAGCCCAGACAGGAGGTCCTATGGCTACACCTTC. Protein product: CASSPDRRSYGYTF.

The chain links TRBV30 to TRBJ1-5; tentatively, D is TRBD1 (6 bases). Germline lookup yields CDR1 GTSNPN and CDR2 SVGIG (reference sequence). The V gene lost 3 bases and the J gene lost 5 bases, with 11 bases spanning the gap. There are 13 residues in the CDR3. CDR3 residues: CAWSGTRDQPQHF. CDR3 bases: TGTGCCTGGAGCGGGACACGCGATCAGCCCCAGCATTTT.

On this clone itself: Since a much larger clone is just one base distant, this may be a read error. CDR3 residues: CASSLDGDTEAFF. The CDR3 bases are TGTGCCAGCAGCTTAGACGGGGACACTGAAGCTTTCTTT. V usage is TRBV11-2 and J usage is TRBJ1-1; D is uncertain. The V end was cut by 0 bases, the J end by 3 bases, with 5 bases between. Looked up from germline, CDR1 is SGHAT and CDR2 is FQNNGV. This CDR3 spans 13 amino acids.

CDR3: CASSKGGEGYGYTF. The CDR3, as DNA: TGTGCCAGCAGCAAAGGAGGGGAGGGCTATGGCTACACCTTC. V is TRBV7-9 and J is TRBJ1-2; weak D call: TRBD1 (5 bases). Per the germline V gene, CDR1 is SEHNR and CDR2 is FQNEAQ (reference sequence). CDR3 length equals 14 residues. V was cut by 5 bases and J by 4 bases, with 14 bases left in between.

This clone came up once. This chain connects TRBV3-1 (or the pseudogene TRBV3-2) to TRBJ2-5, with D perhaps matching TRBD2 (6 bases). Germline CDR1 and CDR2: LGHDT and YNNKEL (reference sequence). CDR3 size: 14 residues. V was cut by 4 bases and J by 4 bases, with 13 bases left in between. CDR3 in amino acids: CASSLRGGGETQYF. The CDR3 DNA is TGTGCCAGCAGCCTTCGGGGAGGAGGAGAGACCCAGTACTTC.

This clone was counted a few times. This chain links TRBV10-2 with TRBJ2-7; D is perhaps TRBD2 (7 bases). The V end was cut by 3 bases, the J end by 6 bases, with 18 bases between. There are 15 residues in the CDR3. Germline CDR1 WSHSY, CDR2 SAAADI. The CDR3 loop reads CASSEGTRGGSEQYF. Written as DNA, the CDR3 is TGCGCCAGCAGTGAAGGAACAAGGGGGGGAAGCGAGCAGTACTTC.

The chain employs TRBV27 and TRBJ1-1; D possibly corresponds to TRBD1 (5 bases). CDR3 length: 14 amino acids. Germline CDR1 reads MNHEY; CDR2 reads SMNVEV (reference sequence). V lost 6 bases and J 6 bases, leaving 17 bases between the germline ends. CDR3: CASSPGSDRSEAFF. The CDR3 DNA reads as TGTGCCAGCAGCCCAGGGTCAGATCGGTCTGAAGCTTTCTTT.

CDR3 sequence: CASSSVQETQYF. The DNA for the CDR3 is TGTGCCAGCAGTTCAGTCCAAGAGACCCAGTACTTC. The chain carries TRBV12-3 or TRBV12-4 and TRBJ2-5; D gene uncertain. V lost 4 bases and J lost 1, with 4 bases in between. The CDR3 consists of 12 residues.